This TCR beta chain was sequenced for a study of blood T cell repertoires in COVID-19. Turning to the study itself: Sources were T cells, B-cell-depleted T cells, or PBMCs; the material itself was cDNA or gDNA.

Looked up from germline, CDR1 is MDHEN and CDR2 is SYDVKM. CDR3 length: 15 amino acids. Trimming took off 4 bases at V and 6 bases at J, with 15 bases between the two ends. Clones were read by immunoSEQ multiplex PCR, and TCRdb kept only the in-frame ones, dropping some. The table records 440,000 or so clones, roughly 90% of them present only once. The specimen was peripheral blood. The sequence was collected from a woman in her 40s with COVID-19, enrolled during active disease. V and J are TRBV28 and TRBJ1-4, with D possibly matching TRBD1 (6 bases). The CDR3 sequence: CASSSTFPGDEKLFF. DNA for the CDR3: TGTGCCAGCAGTTCCACCTTTCCAGGGGATGAAAAACTGTTTTTT.